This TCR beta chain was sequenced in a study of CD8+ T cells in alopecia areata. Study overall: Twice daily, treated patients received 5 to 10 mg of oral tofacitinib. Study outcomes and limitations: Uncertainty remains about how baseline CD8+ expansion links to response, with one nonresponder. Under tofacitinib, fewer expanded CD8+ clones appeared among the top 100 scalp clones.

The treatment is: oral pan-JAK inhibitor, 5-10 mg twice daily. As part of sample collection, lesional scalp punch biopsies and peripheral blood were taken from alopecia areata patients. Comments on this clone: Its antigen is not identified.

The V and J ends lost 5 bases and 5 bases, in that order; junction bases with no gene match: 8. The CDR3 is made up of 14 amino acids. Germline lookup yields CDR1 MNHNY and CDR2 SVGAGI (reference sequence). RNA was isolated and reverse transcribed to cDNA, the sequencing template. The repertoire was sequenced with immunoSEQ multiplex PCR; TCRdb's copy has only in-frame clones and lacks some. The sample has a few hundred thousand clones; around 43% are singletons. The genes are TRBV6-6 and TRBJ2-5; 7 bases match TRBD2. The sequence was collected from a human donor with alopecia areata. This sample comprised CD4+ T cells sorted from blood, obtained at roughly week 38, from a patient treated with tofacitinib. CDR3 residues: CASSIRTSGETQYF. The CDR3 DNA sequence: TGTGCCAGCAGTATCCGGACTAGTGGGGAGACCCAGTACTTC.